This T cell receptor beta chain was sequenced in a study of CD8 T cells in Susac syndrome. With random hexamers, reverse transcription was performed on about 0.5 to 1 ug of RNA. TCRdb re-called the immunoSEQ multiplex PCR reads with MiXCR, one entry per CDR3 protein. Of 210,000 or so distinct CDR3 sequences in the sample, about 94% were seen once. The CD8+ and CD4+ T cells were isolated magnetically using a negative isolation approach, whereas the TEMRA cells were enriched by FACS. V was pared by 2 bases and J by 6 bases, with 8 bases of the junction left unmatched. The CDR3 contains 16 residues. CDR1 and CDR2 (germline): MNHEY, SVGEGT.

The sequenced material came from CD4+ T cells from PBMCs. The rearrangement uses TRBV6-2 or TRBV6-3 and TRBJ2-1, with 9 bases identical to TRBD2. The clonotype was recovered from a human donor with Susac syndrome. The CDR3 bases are TGTGCCAGCAGTTACGGAGCGGGGGGACCCTTCAATGAGCAGTTCTTC. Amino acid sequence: CASSYGAGGPFNEQFF.